The TCR beta chain under discussion was sequenced for a study of blood T cell repertoires in COVID-19. The overall study: Italy, Spain and the United States were the sources of the convalescent and acute COVID-19 samples. PBMCs, B-cell-depleted T cells, or T cells were the source of the cDNA or gDNA that made up the material.

CDR3 size: 15 residues. Germline V gene data show CDR1 as MNHEY and CDR2 as SMNVEV (reference sequence). The V and J ends lost 5 bases and 5 bases, in that order; junction bases with no gene match: 6. As originally analysed: Quantification of nucleated cells was approximated via reference gene primer amplification. Produced via immunoSEQ multiplex PCR; TCRdb's table is partial and in-frame only. V and J calls and clone size come straight from that table; D and trimming were deduced from the DNA. The repertoire includes approximately 88,000 clones, roughly 84% of them detected once, and around 13% sits in the top ten.

V and J are TRBV27 and TRBJ2-1; 10 bases are a match to TRBD2. The material sequenced was peripheral blood. This TCR derives from a woman in her 70s with acute or convalescent COVID-19. This CDR3 is CASSPTSGRNNEQFF. The CDR3 DNA sequence: TGTGCCAGCAGTCCGACTAGCGGGCGAAACAATGAGCAGTTCTTC.